Below, one TCR beta chain is given with its context. The antigen is undetermined. This record comes from a study of blood T cells in healthy people across ages. CDR3 length equals 14 residues. Trimming left V 0 bases short and J 3 bases short, with 9 bases between. Germline values: CDR1 DFQATT, CDR2 SNEGSKA (reference sequence). A second PCR, run for roughly 7 to 12 cycles, used a sample-barcoded 5' primer plus a J-beta primer mix. TCRdb re-analysed the 5' RACE reads in MiXCR, keeping a single row per CDR3 protein. The table lists 700,000 or so distinct CDR3 sequences, about a fifth of them singletons. Study-wide findings and caveats: From one million sequenced T cells, diversity estimates were lower bounds.

The gene calls are TRBV20-1 and TRBJ2-1; D gene unclear. This receptor was taken from an older man in good health. The sample taken for sequencing was blood. Here the CDR3 DNA reads TGCAGTGCTAGAGATCCCGGGTACTACAATGAGCAGTTCTTC. Translation gives CSARDPGYYNEQFF.